The 12 T cell receptor beta chains below were found in one sample sequenced in a study of shared clonotypes between healthy human individuals. Profiled with immunoSEQ multiplex PCR; TCRdb holds only in-frame clones, not every one. The table shows approximately 510,000 clones, with 79% occurring only once. Material for sequencing was PBMCs. These receptors all come from a woman aged 35 to 49 in good health. Some clones in this sample may be carry-over from other donors' samples.

The chain joins TRBV7-8 to TRBJ2-7; D unclear. CDR3 length equals 16 residues. V was pared by 1 base and J by 2 bases, with 15 bases between. In germline, CDR1 is SGHVS, CDR2 FQNEAQ. CDR3 sequence reads: CASSLGGGALAYEQYF. For the CDR3, the DNA is TGTGCCAGCAGCTTAGGTGGCGGAGCCCTGGCCTACGAGCAGTACTTC. Together with reference TRBV7-8 and TRBJ2-7, the CDR3 gives the full variable domain: GAGVSQSPRYKVAKRGQDVALRCDPISGHVSLFWYQQALGQGPEFLTYFQNEAQLDKSGLPSDRFFAERPEGSVSTLKIQRTQQEDSAVYLCASSLGGGALAYEQYFGPGTRLTVT.

The rearrangement joins TRBV7-9 to TRBJ1-3; the D is unclear. V shed 2 bases and J shed 2 bases, with 10 bases lying between them. CDR3 length: 15 amino acids. Germline V CDR1 and CDR2: SEHNR, FQNEAQ (reference sequence). CDR3 residues: CASSLRDPPGNTIYF. CDR3 DNA: TGTGCCAGCAGCTTACGAGATCCGCCTGGAAACACCATATATTTT.

The chain combines TRBV7-9 with TRBJ2-1; 7 bases line up with TRBD2. Looked up from germline, CDR1 is SEHNR and CDR2 is FQNEAQ (reference sequence). V shed 3 bases, J shed 6 bases, and the junction held 8 bases outside the gene matches. This CDR3 has 15 residues. CDR3 loop: CASSFGTGGVNEQFF. The CDR3 DNA follows: TGTGCCAGCAGCTTTGGAACGGGAGGCGTCAATGAGCAGTTCTTC.

The chain combines TRBV5-4 with TRBJ2-1; a weak D match, TRBD2 (5 bases). The germline CDR1 and CDR2 sequences are SGHNT and YYREEE (reference sequence). The CDR3 contains 12 residues. The germline V and J ends were trimmed by 5 bases and 7 bases, with 10 bases remaining between them. The DNA for the CDR3 is TGTGCCAGCAGTGTTGGGAGAAATGAGCAGTTCTTC. Translation gives CASSVGRNEQFF.

The chain combines TRBV10-2 with TRBJ2-5, with 11 nucleotides matching TRBD2. Germline V CDR1 and CDR2: WSHSY, SAAADI. This CDR3 is built from 19 residues. The J segment lost 2 bases and the V segment lost 10 bases, leaving 21 bases of the junction unmatched. CDR3 region: CATKGLAGGSIEGQETQYF. CDR3 nucleotides: TGCGCCACAAAGGGGTTAGCGGGAGGGTCGATCGAGGGACAAGAGACCCAGTACTTC.

This chain uses TRBV27 with TRBJ2-3; 10 nucleotides line up with TRBD1. This CDR3 region has 16 residues. Per the germline V gene, CDR1 is MNHEY and CDR2 is SMNVEV (reference sequence). The V and J ends lost 6 bases and 3 bases, in that order; junction bases with no gene match: 9. The chain's CDR3 is CASRPRTGGITDTQYF. The CDR3 nucleotides read TGTGCCAGCAGACCCAGGACAGGGGGTATTACAGATACGCAGTATTTT.

This clone was detected only once. The rearrangement uses TRBV7-4 and TRBJ2-5, with 10 bases aligning to TRBD2. Unmatched junction bases numbered 15, after V lost 1 base and J lost 4 bases. Germline CDR1 and CDR2: SGHVT and SQSDAQ. The CDR3 runs to 19 residues. Here the CDR3 DNA reads TGTGCCAGCAGCTTAGAAAAGGGCGGGGCTAGCGGGAGTAGAGAGACCCAGTACTTC. It codes for CASSLEKGGASGSRETQYF.

In the case of this clone: Other DNA sequences from this sample encode an identical CDR3 as well. The chain uses TRBV27 and TRBJ2-1, with D maybe TRBD2 (5 bases). The CDR3 runs 14 residues. Trimming pared 3 bases from V and 1 base from J, leaving 7 bases between. In germline, CDR1 is MNHEY, CDR2 SMNVEV (reference sequence). The CDR3, as DNA: TGTGCCAGCAGTTTGGGCGGGTCCTACAATGAGCAGTTCTTC. This translates into CASSLGGSYNEQFF.

This chain connects TRBV21-1 to TRBJ2-2; the D segment call TRBD2 is taken from the table without a DNA check. TRBV21-1 is flagged as a pseudogene. The CDR3 consists of 20 residues. This CDR3 is CASSTKRWRGAGGWSGELFF. CDR3 sequence (DNA): TGTGCCAGCAGCACTAAGAGGTGGAGGGGCGCTGGAGGGTGGTCCGGGGAGCTGTTTTTT.

The CDR3 region is CAPRGGDEEAFF. The DNA of the CDR3 is TGTGCCCCCCGGGGGGGCGATGAAGAAGCTTTCTTT. This sequence joins TRBV19 and TRBJ1-1; maybe TRBD1 (6 bases). Per the germline V gene, CDR1 is LNHDA and CDR2 is SQIVND (reference sequence). This CDR3 contains 12 residues. Trimming took off 11 bases at V and 8 bases at J, with 18 bases between the two ends.

CDR3 DNA: TGTGCCAGCAGCTTACTAGCGGGAGCGGGGGAGACCCAGTACTTC. It is translated as CASSLLAGAGETQYF. J is TRBJ2-5 and V is TRBV7-6; 10 bases map to TRBD2. With 2 bases clipped from V and 5 bases from J, the junction kept 5 bases outside the gene matches. Germline lookup yields CDR1 SGHVS and CDR2 FNYEAQ. The CDR3 loop spans 15 amino acids.

The chain has TRBV7-8 and TRBJ2-6; D is ambiguous. The CDR3 has 13 residues. Germline-derived CDR1 and CDR2 are SGHVS and FQNEAQ. V dropped 5 bases and J dropped 4 bases, with 6 bases sitting between them. CDR3 DNA: TGTGCCAGCAGCACCCGGGGGGCCAACGTCCTGACTTTC. As protein: CASSTRGANVLTF.